The present TCR beta chain was sequenced within a study of human T cells and chemical hapten exposure. Study background: 2% DPC applied to a roughly 2 cm by roughly 2 cm arm area sensitized donors.

This CDR3 region has 15 residues. Germline-derived CDR1 and CDR2 are LNHDA and SQIVND (reference sequence). V lost 5 bases and J 3 bases, leaving 15 bases between the germline ends. Time point meaning: patch test 1, 2 weeks after DPC sensitization. Treatment: therapeutic diphenylcyclopropenone sensitization with weekly scalp DPC. Using its own MiXCR run on the RACE reads, TCRdb lists one record per CDR3 protein. Of around 50,000 distinct CDR3 sequences detected, 7.5% to 10% appear once; the ten largest clones hold roughly 15%. This clonotype occurred many times. Its antigen is still unknown. General study results and limits: Expanded TCRs made up significantly more big CDR3 similarity clusters than controls did.

The sequenced sample was whole blood, obtained in connection with sensitization to the hapten diphenylcyclopropenone (DPC). This chain joins TRBV19 and TRBJ2-3; D is perhaps TRBD1 (6 bases). The sequence derives from a woman aged 40 to 50 with alopecia areata. Some clones in this sample may be carry-over from other donors' samples. The DNA for the CDR3 is TGTGCCAGTAGTGAGCACAGGGCGCGGACAGATACGCAGTATTTT. Translated: CASSEHRARTDTQYF.